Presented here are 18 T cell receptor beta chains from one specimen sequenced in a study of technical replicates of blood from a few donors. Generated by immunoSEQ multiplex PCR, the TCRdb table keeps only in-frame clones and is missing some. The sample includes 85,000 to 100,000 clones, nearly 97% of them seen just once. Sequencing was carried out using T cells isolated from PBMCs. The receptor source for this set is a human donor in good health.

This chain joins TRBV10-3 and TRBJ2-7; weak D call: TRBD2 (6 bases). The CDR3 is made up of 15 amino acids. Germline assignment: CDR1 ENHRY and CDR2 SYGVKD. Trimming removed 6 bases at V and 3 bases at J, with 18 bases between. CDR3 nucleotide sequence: TGTGCCATCAGACAGGAGGGACTCCTCCTCTACGAGCAGTACTTC. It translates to CAIRQEGLLLYEQYF.

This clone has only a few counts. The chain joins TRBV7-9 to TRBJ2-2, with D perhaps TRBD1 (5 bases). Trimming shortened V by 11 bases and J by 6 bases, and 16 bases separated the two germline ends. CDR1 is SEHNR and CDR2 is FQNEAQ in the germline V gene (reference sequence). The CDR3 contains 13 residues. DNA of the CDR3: TGTGCCGGGGCCATTAGATCTGCCGGGGAGCTGTTTTTT. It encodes CAGAIRSAGELFF.

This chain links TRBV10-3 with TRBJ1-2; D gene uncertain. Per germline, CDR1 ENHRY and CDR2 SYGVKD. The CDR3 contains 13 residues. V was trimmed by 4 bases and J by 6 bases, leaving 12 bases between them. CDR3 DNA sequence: TGTGCCATCAGTGGTACTACTCCCCATGGCTACACCTTC. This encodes CAISGTTPHGYTF.

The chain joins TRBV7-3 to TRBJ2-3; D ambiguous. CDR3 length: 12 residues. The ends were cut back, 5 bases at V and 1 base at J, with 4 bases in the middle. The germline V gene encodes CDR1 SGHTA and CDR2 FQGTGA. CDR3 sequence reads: CASSPGTDTQYF. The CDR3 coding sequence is TGTGCCAGCAGCCCTGGCACAGATACGCAGTATTTT.

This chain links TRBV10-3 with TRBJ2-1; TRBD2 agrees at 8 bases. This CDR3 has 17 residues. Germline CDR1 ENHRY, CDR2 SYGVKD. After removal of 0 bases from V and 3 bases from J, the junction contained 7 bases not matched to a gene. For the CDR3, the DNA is TGTGCCATCAGTGAGTCGATCGGACTAGCAGACTACAATGAGCAGTTCTTC. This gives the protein CAISESIGLADYNEQFF.

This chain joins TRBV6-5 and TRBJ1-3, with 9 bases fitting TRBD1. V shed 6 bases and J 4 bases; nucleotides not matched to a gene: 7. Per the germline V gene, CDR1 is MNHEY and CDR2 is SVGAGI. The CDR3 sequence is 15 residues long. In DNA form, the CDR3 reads TGTGCCAGCAGCTTACAGGGGGCGGAAGGAAACACCATATATTTT. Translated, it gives CASSLQGAEGNTIYF.

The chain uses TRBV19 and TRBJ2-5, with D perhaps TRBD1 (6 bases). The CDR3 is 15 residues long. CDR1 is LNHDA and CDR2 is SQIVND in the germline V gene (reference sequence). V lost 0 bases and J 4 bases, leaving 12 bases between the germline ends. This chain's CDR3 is CASSIDRGPGETQYF. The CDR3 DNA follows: TGTGCCAGTAGTATAGACAGGGGCCCGGGAGAGACCCAGTACTTC.

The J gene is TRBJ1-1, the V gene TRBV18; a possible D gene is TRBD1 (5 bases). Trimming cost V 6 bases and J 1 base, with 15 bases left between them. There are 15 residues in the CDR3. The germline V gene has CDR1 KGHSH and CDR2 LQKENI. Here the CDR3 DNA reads TGTGCCAGCTCCCTACGGCAGGGCCCGAACACTGAAGCTTTCTTT. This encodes CASSLRQGPNTEAFF.

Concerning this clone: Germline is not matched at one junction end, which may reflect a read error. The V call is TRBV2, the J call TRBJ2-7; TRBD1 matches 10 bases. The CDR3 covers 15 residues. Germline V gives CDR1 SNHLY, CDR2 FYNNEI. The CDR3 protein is CASIETPGQGFEQYF. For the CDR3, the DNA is TGTGCCAGCATTGAAACTCCGGGACAGGGGTTCGAGCAGTACTTC.

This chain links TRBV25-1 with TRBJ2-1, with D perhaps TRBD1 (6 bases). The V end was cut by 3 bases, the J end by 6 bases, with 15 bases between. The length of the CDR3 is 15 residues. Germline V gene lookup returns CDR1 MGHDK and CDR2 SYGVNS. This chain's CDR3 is CASSDPSRGSNEQFF. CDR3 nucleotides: TGTGCCAGCAGTGACCCTTCCAGGGGCAGCAATGAGCAGTTCTTC.

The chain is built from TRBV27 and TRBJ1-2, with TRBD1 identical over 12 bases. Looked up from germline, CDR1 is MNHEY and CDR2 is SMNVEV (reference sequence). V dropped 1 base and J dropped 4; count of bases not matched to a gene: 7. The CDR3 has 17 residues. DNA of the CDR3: TGTGCCAGCAGTTTATGGGGGACAGGGGGCGAGAGCTATGGCTACACCTTC. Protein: CASSLWGTGGESYGYTF.

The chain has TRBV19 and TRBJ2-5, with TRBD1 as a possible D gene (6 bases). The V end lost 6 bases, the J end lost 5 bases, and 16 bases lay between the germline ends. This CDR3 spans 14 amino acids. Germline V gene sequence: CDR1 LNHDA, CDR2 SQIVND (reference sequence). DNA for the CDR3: TGTGCCAGTAGCCCCCAACAGGGTCGGGAGACCCAGTACTTC. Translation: CASSPQQGRETQYF.

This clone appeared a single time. The CDR3 coding sequence is TGTGCCAGCAAGACTCAAATGAACACTGAAGCTTTCTTT. It codes for CASKTQMNTEAFF. J is TRBJ1-1 and V is TRBV2; D ambiguous. V lost 7 bases and J 0 bases, leaving 9 bases between the germline ends. This CDR3 has 13 amino acids. From germline, CDR1 is SNHLY and CDR2 FYNNEI.

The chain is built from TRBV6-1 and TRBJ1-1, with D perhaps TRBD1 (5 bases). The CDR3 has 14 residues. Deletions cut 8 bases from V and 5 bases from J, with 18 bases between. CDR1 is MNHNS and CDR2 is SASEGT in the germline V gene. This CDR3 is CASENKGRITEAFF. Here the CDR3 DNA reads TGTGCCAGCGAGAATAAGGGGCGTATTACTGAAGCTTTCTTT.

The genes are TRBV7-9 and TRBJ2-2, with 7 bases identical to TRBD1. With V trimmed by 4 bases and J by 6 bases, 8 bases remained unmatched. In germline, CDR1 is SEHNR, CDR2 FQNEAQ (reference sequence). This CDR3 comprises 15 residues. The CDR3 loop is CASSYYPRGPGELFF. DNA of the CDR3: TGTGCCAGCAGCTATTACCCTAGGGGGCCCGGGGAGCTGTTTTTT.

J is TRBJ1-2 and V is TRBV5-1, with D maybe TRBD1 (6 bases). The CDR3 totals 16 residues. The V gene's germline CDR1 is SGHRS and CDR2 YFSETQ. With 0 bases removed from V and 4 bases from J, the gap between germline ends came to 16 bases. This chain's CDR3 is CASSLGYGGAAYGYTF. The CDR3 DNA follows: TGCGCCAGCAGCTTGGGATACGGGGGGGCGGCCTATGGCTACACCTTC.

In DNA, the CDR3 is TGCGCCAGCAGCCACCCGCCGACTGGGCAAGAGACCCAGTACTTC. This translates into CASSHPPTGQETQYF. V is TRBV4-1 and J is TRBJ2-5, with no clear D. Germline V gene data show CDR1 as MGHRA and CDR2 as YSYEKL. This CDR3 spans 15 amino acids. V lost 3 bases and J 2 bases, leaving 13 bases between the germline ends.

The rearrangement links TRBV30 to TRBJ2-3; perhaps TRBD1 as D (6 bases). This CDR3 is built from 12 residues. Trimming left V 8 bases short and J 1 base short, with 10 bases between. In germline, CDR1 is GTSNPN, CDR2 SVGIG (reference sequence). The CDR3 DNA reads TGTGCCCAGGACAGTGGCACAGATACGCAGTATTTT. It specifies CAQDSGTDTQYF.